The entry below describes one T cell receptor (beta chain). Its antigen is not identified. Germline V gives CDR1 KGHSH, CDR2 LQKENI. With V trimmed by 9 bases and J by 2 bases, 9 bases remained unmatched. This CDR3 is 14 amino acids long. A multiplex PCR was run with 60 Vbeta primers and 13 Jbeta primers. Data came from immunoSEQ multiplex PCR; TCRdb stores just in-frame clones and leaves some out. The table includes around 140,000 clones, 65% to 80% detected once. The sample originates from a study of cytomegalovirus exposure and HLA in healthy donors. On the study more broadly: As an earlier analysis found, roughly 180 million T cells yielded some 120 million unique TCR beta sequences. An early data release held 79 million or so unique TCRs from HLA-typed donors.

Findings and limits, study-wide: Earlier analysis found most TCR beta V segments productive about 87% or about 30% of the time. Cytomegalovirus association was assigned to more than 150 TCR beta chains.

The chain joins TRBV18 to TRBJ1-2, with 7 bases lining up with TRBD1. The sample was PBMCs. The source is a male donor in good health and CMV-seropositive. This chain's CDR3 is CASRDSPTNYGYTF. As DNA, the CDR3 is TGTGCCAGTAGGGACAGCCCGACAAACTATGGCTACACCTTC.